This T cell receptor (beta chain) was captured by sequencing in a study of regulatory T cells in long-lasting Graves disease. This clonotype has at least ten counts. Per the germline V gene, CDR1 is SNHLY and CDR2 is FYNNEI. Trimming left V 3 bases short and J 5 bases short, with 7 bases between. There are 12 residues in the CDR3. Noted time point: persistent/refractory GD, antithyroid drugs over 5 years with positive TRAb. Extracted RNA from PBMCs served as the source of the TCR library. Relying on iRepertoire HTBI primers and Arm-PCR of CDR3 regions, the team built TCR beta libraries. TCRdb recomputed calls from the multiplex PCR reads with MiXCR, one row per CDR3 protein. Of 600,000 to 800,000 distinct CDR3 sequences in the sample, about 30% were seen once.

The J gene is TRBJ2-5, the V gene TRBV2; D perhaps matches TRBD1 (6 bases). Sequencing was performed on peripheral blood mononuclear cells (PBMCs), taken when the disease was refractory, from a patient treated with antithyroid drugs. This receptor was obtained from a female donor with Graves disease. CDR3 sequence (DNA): TGTGCCAGCAGTGACCAGGGGGAGACCCAGTACTTC. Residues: CASSDQGETQYF.